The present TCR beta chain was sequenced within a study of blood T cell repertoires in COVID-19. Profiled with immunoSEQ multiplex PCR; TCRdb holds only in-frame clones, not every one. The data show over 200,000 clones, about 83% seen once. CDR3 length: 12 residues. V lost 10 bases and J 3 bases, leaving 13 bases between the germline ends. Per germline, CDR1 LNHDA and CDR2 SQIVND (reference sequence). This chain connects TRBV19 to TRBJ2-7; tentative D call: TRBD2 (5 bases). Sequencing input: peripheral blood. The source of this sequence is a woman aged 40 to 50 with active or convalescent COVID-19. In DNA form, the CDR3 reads TGTGCCACTTCGGACGGGAACTACGAGCAGTACTTC. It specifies CATSDGNYEQYF.